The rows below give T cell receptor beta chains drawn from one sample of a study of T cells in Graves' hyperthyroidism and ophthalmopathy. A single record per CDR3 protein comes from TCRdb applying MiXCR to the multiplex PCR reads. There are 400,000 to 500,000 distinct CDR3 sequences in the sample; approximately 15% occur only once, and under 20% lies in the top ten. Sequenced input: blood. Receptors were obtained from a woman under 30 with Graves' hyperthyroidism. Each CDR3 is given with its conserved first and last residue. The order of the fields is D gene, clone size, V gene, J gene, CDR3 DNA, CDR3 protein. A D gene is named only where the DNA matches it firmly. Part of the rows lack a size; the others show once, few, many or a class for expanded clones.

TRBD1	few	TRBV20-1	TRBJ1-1	TGCAGTGCAACCTGGGGACAGGAGATGAACACTGAAGCTTTCTTT	CSATWGQEMNTEAFF
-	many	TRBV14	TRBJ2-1	TGTGCCAGCAGCCAAGAATGGGGTGAGCAGTTCTTC	CASSQEWGEQFF
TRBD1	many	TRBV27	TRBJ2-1	TGTGCCAGCAGTCGACCGGGACAGGTTTACAATGAGCAGTTCTTC	CASSRPGQVYNEQFF
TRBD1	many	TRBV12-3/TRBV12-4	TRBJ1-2	TGTGCCAGCAGTTTCGCAGGGGGAAACTATGGCTACACCTTC	CASSFAGGNYGYTF
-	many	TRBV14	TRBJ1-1	TGTGCCAGCAGCCAAGGGTGGGGACTGAACACTGAAGCTTTCTTT	CASSQGWGLNTEAFF
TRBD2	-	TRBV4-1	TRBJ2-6	TGCGCCAGCAGCCATCTAGCGGAAGGCTCTGGGGCCAACGTCCTGACTTTC	CASSHLAEGSGANVLTF
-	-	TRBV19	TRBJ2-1	TGTGCCAGTAGTATTGTGTACCCGGTGTATGAGCAGTTCTTC	CASSIVYPVYEQFF
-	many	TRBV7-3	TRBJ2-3	TGTGCCAGCAGCTTAGGTGGAGATTCTACGCAGTATTTT	CASSLGGDSTQYF
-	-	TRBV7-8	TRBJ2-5	TGTGCCAGCAGCCCCCACGCGCAGGGCCAGACCCAGTACTTC	CASSPHAQGQTQYF
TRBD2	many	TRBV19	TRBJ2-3	TGTGCCAGTACCCTATCTAGCGGGAGGAGGGATACGCAGTATTTT	CASTLSSGRRDTQYF
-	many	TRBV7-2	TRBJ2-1	TGTGCCAGCAGCTTAGCTTCGGGGAGCTCCTACAATGAGCAGTTCTTC	CASSLASGSSYNEQFF
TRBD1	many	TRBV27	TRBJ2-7	TGTGCCACTGGACAGGACTACGAGCAGTACTTC	CATGQDYEQYF
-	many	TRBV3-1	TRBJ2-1	TGTGCCAGCAGCCAAGGATCGACTAATTACAATGAGCAGTTCTTC	CASSQGSTNYNEQFF
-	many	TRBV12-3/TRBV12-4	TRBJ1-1	TGTGCCAGCAGTTTCAGTGGTAGAGAGGAAGCTTTCTTT	CASSFSGREEAFF
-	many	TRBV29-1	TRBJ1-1	TGCAGCGTTGATGGGACCTCCCAGGGGACTGAAGCTTTCTTT	CSVDGTSQGTEAFF
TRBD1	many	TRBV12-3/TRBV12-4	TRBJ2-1	TGTGCCAGCAGTCCGGGGACAGTCAGCTCCCCTTCCTACAATGAGCAGTTCTTC	CASSPGTVSSPSYNEQFF
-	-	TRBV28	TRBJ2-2	TGTGCCAGCCTTGGGGGAAGTTCCGGGGAGCTGTTTTTT	CASLGGSSGELFF
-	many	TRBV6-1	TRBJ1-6	TGTGCCAGCAGTGACGGACGCTCCTATAATTCACCCCTCCACTTT	CASSDGRSYNSPLHF
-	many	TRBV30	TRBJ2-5	TGTGCCTGGAGTGGTGGCGGGAAAGAAGAGACCCAGTACTTC	CAWSGGGKEETQYF
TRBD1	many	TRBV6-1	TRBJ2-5	TGTGCCAGCAGTTCCCAGGGGGCCAGGGGCGAGACCCAGTACTTC	CASSSQGARGETQYF
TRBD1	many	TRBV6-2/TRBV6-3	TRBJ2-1	TGTGCCAGCAGTTACTCGATTGCAGGGGGGCAGTTCTTC	CASSYSIAGGQFF
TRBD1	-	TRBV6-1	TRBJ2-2	TGTGCCAGCAGACCCATACAGGGGGCCAACACCGGGGAGCTGTTTTTT	CASRPIQGANTGELFF
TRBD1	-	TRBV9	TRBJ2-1	TGTGCCAGCAGCGTCCCGCAGGGGGATAATGAGCAGTTCTTC	CASSVPQGDNEQFF
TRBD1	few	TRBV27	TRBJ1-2	TGTGCCAGCAGTTTTACCCACAGGGGTCGGGGGGGCGGCTACACCTTC	CASSFTHRGRGGGYTF
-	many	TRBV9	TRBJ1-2	TGTGCCAGCAGCCGATACGGACGAGGTGGCTATGGCTACACCTTC	CASSRYGRGGYGYTF
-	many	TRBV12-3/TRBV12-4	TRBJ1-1	TGTGCCAGCGGCCATAGGATCAACACTGAAGCTTTCTTT	CASGHRINTEAFF
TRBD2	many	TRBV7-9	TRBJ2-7	TGTGCCAGCAGCTTAGGGGTGCGGCAGACTAGCGGATTCTCCTACGAGCAGTACTTC	CASSLGVRQTSGFSYEQYF
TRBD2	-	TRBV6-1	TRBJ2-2	TGTGCCAGCAGTTCGGGACTAGCGGGACCCTCAGGGGAGCTGTTTTTT	CASSSGLAGPSGELFF
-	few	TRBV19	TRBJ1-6	TGTGCCAGTAGTATAGATTCTAGGGGGGCTTCACCCCTCCACTTT	CASSIDSRGASPLHF
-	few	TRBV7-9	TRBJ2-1	TGTGCCAGCAGAAAAGGGAGTGCACAGGATGAGCAGTTCTTC	CASRKGSAQDEQFF
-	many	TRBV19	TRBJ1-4	TGTGCCAGTAGTGAGGACGGGGGGTATGAAAAACTGTTTTTT	CASSEDGGYEKLFF
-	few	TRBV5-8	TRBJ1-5	TGTGCCAGCAGCTTGTGGTTGGGGGGAACGGCCGTAGGGCCCCAGCATTTT	CASSLWLGGTAVGPQHF
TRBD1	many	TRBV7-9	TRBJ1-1	TGTGCCAGCAGCAGACGACAGGGGGACACTGAAGCTTTCTTT	CASSRRQGDTEAFF
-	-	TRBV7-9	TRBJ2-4	TGTGCCAGCAGCTTAGCGCCTGGCGGAGAGAACATTCAGTACTTC	CASSLAPGGENIQYF
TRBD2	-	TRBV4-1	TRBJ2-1	TGCGCCAGCAGCCGCTCCACTAGCGACTCCTACAATGAGCCGTACTTC	CASSRSTSDSYNEPYF
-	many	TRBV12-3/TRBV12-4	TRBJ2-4	TGTGCCAGCAGCACGACCTCAACCTTAGCCAAAAACATTCAGTACTTC	CASSTTSTLAKNIQYF
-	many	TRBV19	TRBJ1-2	TGTGCCAGTAGTACCCCGAGGGGGATCACGGGCTACACCTTC	CASSTPRGITGYTF
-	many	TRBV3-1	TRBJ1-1	TGTGCCAGCAATCTTGGGGGGACTGAAGCTTTCTTT	CASNLGGTEAFF
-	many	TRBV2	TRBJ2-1	TGTGCCACCCAGACGGTAGTGTACAATGAGCAGTTCTTC	CATQTVVYNEQFF
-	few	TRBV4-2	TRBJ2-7	TGTGCCAGCAGCCAAGGCCCTGGGGGGAGCTCCTACGAGCAGTACTTC	CASSQGPGGSSYEQYF
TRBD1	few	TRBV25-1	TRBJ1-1	TGTGCCAGCAGGGGCCGTCTCGGGACAGTAAAGGGAACTGAAGCTTTCTTT	CASRGRLGTVKGTEAFF
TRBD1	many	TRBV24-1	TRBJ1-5	TGTGCCACCAGTGATTATACAGGGGATCAGCCCCAGCATTTT	CATSDYTGDQPQHF
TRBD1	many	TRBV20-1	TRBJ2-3	TGCAGTGCTACCCCCGGGACAGGGGTTTCAGATACGCAGTATTTT	CSATPGTGVSDTQYF
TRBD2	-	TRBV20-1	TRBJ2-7	TGCAGTGCTTCTTTATCGGGACTAGCGGGAAGATACGAGCAGTACTTC	CSASLSGLAGRYEQYF
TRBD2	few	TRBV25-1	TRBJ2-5	TGTGCCAGCAGGGCAGGGACTAGCGGGGTGTGGGAGACCCAGTACTTC	CASRAGTSGVWETQYF
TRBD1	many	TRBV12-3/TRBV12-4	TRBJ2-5	TGTGCCAGCAGTACCCGGACAGGGGGCCGGGAGACCCAGTACTTC	CASSTRTGGRETQYF
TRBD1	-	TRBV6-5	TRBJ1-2	TGTGCCAGCAGTTACTCCGGGACAGAATTGGAGGGCTACACCTTC	CASSYSGTELEGYTF
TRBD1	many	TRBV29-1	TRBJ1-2	TGCAGCGTTGAGGGACAGTGGAAGGCTGGCTACACCTTC	CSVEGQWKAGYTF